The TCR beta chain described here comes from a study of T cells after posttransplantation cyclophosphamide. Findings and caveats of the study: Later post-transplant blood repertoires were often dominated by donor CD8+ memory clones. Skin or GI-infiltrating T cells shared few TRB sequences with blood. TRB clonality was highly associated with recipient CMV seropositivity and reactivation.

The repertoire was sequenced with immunoSEQ multiplex PCR; TCRdb's copy has only in-frame clones and lacks some. Seen here are fewer than 55,000 clones, approximately 94% observed once, and the top ten hold approximately 2.9%. On this clone itself: As yet, its antigen is unknown.

CDR1 and CDR2 (germline): SNHLY, FYNNEI. CDR3 length equals 13 residues. V lost 5 bases, J lost 8 bases, and 15 bases lay in between. The related graft donor's blood sample was taken on the day of bone marrow donation. The rearrangement joins TRBV2 to TRBJ1-1, with a tentative D call TRBD1 (6 bases). The TCR comes from a woman aged 25 to 39 in good health and a related stem cell transplant donor. Sequenced input: PBMCs. The DNA of the CDR3 is TGTGCCAGCAGTTATGGGACACCCGGGGAAGCTTTCTTT. It translates to CASSYGTPGEAFF.